These 19 T cell receptor beta chains came from one sample sequenced in a study of beta chain features in type 1 diabetes. Of the isolated RNA, all was reverse transcribed, and so the sequenced material was expressed TCRB transcripts. The protocol was immunoSEQ multiplex PCR, while the TCRdb copy is restricted to in-frame clones and leaves out a portion. The sample lists over 350,000 clones, more than 12% occurring once. The sequenced material came from naive CD4+ T cells from blood. The receptors were sampled from a woman aged 18-35 years in good health.

In nucleotides, the CDR3 is TGTGCCATCAGAGGAGATTTGGGGGAGGGCCGGGAGACCCAGTACTTC. Translating gives CAIRGDLGEGRETQYF. The chain links TRBV10-3 to TRBJ2-5; 7 nucleotides agree with TRBD2. The CDR3 is made up of 16 amino acids. The ends lost 6 bases at V and 5 bases at J; junction bases unmatched: 15. Germline V CDR1 and CDR2: ENHRY, SYGVKD.

This chain connects TRBV2 to TRBJ2-5; maybe TRBD2 (6 bases). Between the trimmed V and J ends, which lost 4 bases and 5 bases, there was a span of 14 bases. This CDR3 has 14 amino acids. The V gene's germline CDR1 is SNHLY and CDR2 FYNNEI. The DNA of the CDR3 is TGTGCCAGCAGTGCGGACTACCGAGGGGAGACCCAGTACTTC. This sequence encodes CASSADYRGETQYF.

This clone was observed a few times. The chain uses TRBV28 and TRBJ1-5, with 7 nucleotides matching TRBD1. With V trimmed by 6 bases and J by 2 bases, 10 bases remained unmatched. This CDR3 has 16 residues. The germline V gene encodes CDR1 MDHEN and CDR2 SYDVKM. The DNA for the CDR3 is TGTGCCAGCAGACTGGGACAGCAACGGGGCAATCAGCCCCAGCATTTT. Translated, it gives CASRLGQQRGNQPQHF. Looking up the rest from reference TRBV28 and TRBJ1-5 gives the full variable domain: DVKVTQSSRYLVKRTGEKVFLECVQDMDHENMFWYRQDPGLGLRLIYFSYDVKMKEKGDIPEGYSVSREKKERFSLILESASTNQTSMYLCASRLGQQRGNQPQHFGDGTRLSIL.

The sample holds a few counts of this clone. This rearrangement joins TRBV4-3 to TRBJ1-4; no firm D call. CDR3 length: 15 amino acids. The germline V and J ends were trimmed by 2 bases and 4 bases, with 11 bases remaining between them. CDR1 and CDR2 (germline): LGHNA, YSLEER. CDR3 region: CASSQTGFNNEKLFF. The CDR3 nucleotides are TGCGCCAGCAGCCAAACCGGGTTCAATAATGAAAAACTGTTTTTT.

A few counts support this clone. This chain links TRBV14 with TRBJ1-1, with 8 positions matching TRBD1. Germline values: CDR1 SGHDN, CDR2 FVKESK. V dropped 4 bases and J dropped 4; count of bases not matched to a gene: 5. The CDR3 contains 14 residues. The CDR3 sequence: CASSPVTGGTEAFF. The DNA of the CDR3 is TGTGCCAGCAGCCCCGTTACAGGGGGCACTGAAGCTTTCTTT.

Only a few counts were recorded for this clone. This rearrangement joins TRBV7-8 to TRBJ2-5; TRBD2 agrees at 13 bases. The germline gives CDR1 SGHVS, CDR2 FQNEAQ. The V and J ends lost 9 bases and 5 bases, in that order; junction bases with no gene match: 6. CDR3 length: 14 residues. The CDR3 reads CASSGLAGVETQYF. In DNA, the CDR3 is TGTGCCAGTTCCGGACTAGCGGGAGTTGAGACCCAGTACTTC.

This clone has a handful of counts. This rearrangement joins TRBV11-2 to TRBJ2-2; the D gene is possibly TRBD1 (5 bases). Germline CDR1 and CDR2: SGHAT and FQNNGV. The CDR3 spans 18 residues. Trimming left V 7 bases short and J 0 bases short, with 21 bases between. CDR3 in amino acids: CASNRLSPKTANTGELFF. In nucleotides, the CDR3 is TGTGCCAGCAACCGGCTTAGTCCTAAGACAGCGAACACCGGGGAGCTGTTTTTT.

The gene calls are TRBV4-1 and TRBJ2-5; TRBD2 agrees at 9 bases. Germline V lookup: CDR1 MGHRA, CDR2 YSYEKL. The length of the CDR3 is 15 residues. Losses at the gene ends were 1 base for V and 3 bases for J; bases not matched to a gene: 3. The CDR3, as DNA: TGCGCCAGCAGCCAAGGCGGGAGGGAAAAAGAGACCCAGTACTTC. Protein: CASSQGGREKETQYF.

The chain recombines TRBV4-1 with TRBJ1-2; D is possibly TRBD1 (6 bases). The germline V gene encodes CDR1 MGHRA and CDR2 YSYEKL. CDR3 length equals 13 residues. Deletions cut 2 bases from V and 8 bases from J, with 12 bases between. The CDR3 sequence: CASSQRGADGYTF. The CDR3 DNA reads TGCGCCAGCAGCCAACGGGGGGCAGACGGCTACACCTTC.

J is TRBJ2-1 and V is TRBV25-1; D not resolved. The CDR3 has 11 amino acids. Germline CDR1 is MGHDK and CDR2 is SYGVNS. The V end lost 5 bases, the J end lost 5 bases, and 4 bases lay between the germline ends. CDR3 residues: CASSLHNEQFF. CDR3 nucleotide sequence: TGTGCCAGCAGTCTACACAATGAGCAGTTCTTC.

The chain couples TRBV28 to TRBJ2-7; 8 positions agree with TRBD1. This CDR3 has 15 amino acids. Losses at the gene ends were 3 bases for V and 6 bases for J; bases not matched to a gene: 10. From germline, CDR1 is MDHEN and CDR2 SYDVKM. This CDR3 reads CASSLGGRGRSEQYF. Here the CDR3 DNA reads TGTGCCAGCAGTTTGGGGGGCAGGGGGCGCTCCGAGCAGTACTTC.

This chain joins TRBV18 and TRBJ2-7; maybe TRBD2 (6 bases). Germline V gene data show CDR1 as KGHSH and CDR2 as LQKENI. Trimming shortened V by 0 bases and J by 4 bases, and 10 bases separated the two germline ends. The CDR3 contains 14 residues. CDR3 sequence (DNA): TGTGCCAGCTCACCACCGGGACTGAGTTACGAGCAGTACTTC. It codes for CASSPPGLSYEQYF.

This clone was observed a handful of times. The chain carries TRBV5-1 and TRBJ1-1, with D hard to call. CDR1 is SGHRS and CDR2 is YFSETQ in the germline V gene. V was trimmed by 0 bases and J by 4 bases, leaving 13 bases between them. This CDR3 comprises 15 residues. The DNA of the CDR3 is TGCGCCAGCAGCTTGGTCCCCCAATCCATCACTGAAGCTTTCTTT. It translates to CASSLVPQSITEAFF.

The gene calls are TRBV7-3 and TRBJ2-1; possibly TRBD1 for D (6 bases). Looked up from germline, CDR1 is SGHTA and CDR2 is FQGTGA. CDR3 size: 15 residues. With 0 bases removed from V and 6 bases from J, the gap between germline ends came to 12 bases. This CDR3 is CASSLTLPGANEQFF. The CDR3 coding sequence is TGTGCCAGCAGCTTAACTCTCCCAGGGGCCAATGAGCAGTTCTTC.

This clone was observed a handful of times. The CDR3 reads CAYRTGLYNEQFF. In DNA, the CDR3 is TGTGCCTACCGAACGGGACTATACAATGAGCAGTTCTTC. The genes are TRBV30 and TRBJ2-1, with TRBD2 matching 7 bases. The CDR3 sequence is 13 residues long. The V gene's germline CDR1 is GTSNPN and CDR2 SVGIG (reference sequence). V lost 7 bases and J lost 4; bases outside the gene matches: 7.

The V call is TRBV5-1, the J call TRBJ1-4; D might be TRBD1 (5 bases). CDR3 length equals 15 residues. Looked up from germline, CDR1 is SGHRS and CDR2 is YFSETQ. V was cut by 7 bases and J by 3 bases, with 16 bases left in between. Here the CDR3 reads CASAPWDSSNEKLFF. The DNA for the CDR3 is TGCGCCAGCGCGCCTTGGGACTCCTCTAATGAAAAACTGTTTTTT. Combining the CDR3 with reference TRBV5-1 and TRBJ1-4 gives the whole variable domain KAGVTQTPRYLIKTRGQQVTLSCSPISGHRSVSWYQQTPGQGLQFLFEYFSETQRNKGNFPGRFSGRQFSNSRSEMNVSTLELGDSALYLCASAPWDSSNEKLFFGSGTQLSVL.

V is TRBV30 and J is TRBJ1-2; D call uncertain. Germline lookup yields CDR1 GTSNPN and CDR2 SVGIG (reference sequence). The CDR3 has 13 amino acids. The V end was cut by 4 bases, the J end by 3 bases, with 12 bases between. The DNA of the CDR3 is TGTGCCTGGACGTCGGTCGAGGACTATGGCTACACCTTC. Translated, it gives CAWTSVEDYGYTF.

The chain employs TRBV5-1 and TRBJ2-7; D perhaps matches TRBD2 (6 bases). Germline CDR1 and CDR2: SGHRS and YFSETQ. The germline V and J ends were trimmed by 4 bases and 3 bases, with 17 bases remaining between them. The length of the CDR3 is 15 residues. The CDR3, as DNA: TGCGCCAGCAGCGTCCTTGGGCGGGAAGACTACGAGCAGTACTTC. Its protein product is CASSVLGREDYEQYF.

Written as DNA, the CDR3 is TGTGCCGGATCTGCGGGCGCCACAGATACGCAGTATTTT. This encodes CAGSAGATDTQYF. This chain connects TRBV11-2 to TRBJ2-3; D may be TRBD2 (5 bases). The CDR3 totals 13 residues. Trimming pared 11 bases from V and 2 bases from J, leaving 14 bases between. CDR1 SGHAT and CDR2 FQNNGV come from the germline V gene.